Below, 14 T cell receptor beta chains from the same sample are listed, as sequenced in a study of somatic mutations in cytotoxic T cells in rheumatoid arthritis. Sequenced by immunoSEQ multiplex PCR; TCRdb stores in-frame clones only, minus some. The sample yields 23,000 or so clones, 70% to 85% seen once. Sequencing was carried out using CD8+ T cells sorted from blood. The receptors here all came from a woman between 18 and 29 years old in good health.

This sequence joins TRBV25-1 and TRBJ2-7; D might be TRBD1 (6 bases). V was cut by 4 bases and J by 2 bases, with 12 bases left in between. Germline V gene data show CDR1 as MGHDK and CDR2 as SYGVNS. This CDR3 has 14 amino acids. The CDR3 loop is CASSGPNRAYEQYF. The CDR3 region has the DNA TGTGCCAGCAGTGGGCCAAACAGGGCCTACGAGCAGTACTTC.

The chain combines TRBV9 with TRBJ1-2; no clear D. The CDR3 length is 10 residues. Per germline, CDR1 SGDLS and CDR2 YYNGEE. Trimming stripped 3 bases from V and 9 bases from J, with 6 bases between. The CDR3 sequence is CASSAQSYTF. The CDR3 region has the DNA TGTGCCAGCAGCGCACAAAGCTACACCTTC.

The chain joins TRBV5-6 to TRBJ2-7; D remains unclear. There are 14 residues in the CDR3. Trimming removed 3 bases at V and 1 base at J, with 11 bases between. CDR1 and CDR2 (germline): SGHDT, YYEEEE. Here the CDR3 DNA reads TGTGCCAGCAGCTGGGTGTCGTCGTCCTACGAGCAGTACTTC. This translates into CASSWVSSSYEQYF.

This clone was counted a few times. The gene calls are TRBV7-9 and TRBJ1-1, with D possibly matching TRBD1 (6 bases). This CDR3 has 14 amino acids. Per the germline V gene, CDR1 is SEHNR and CDR2 is FQNEAQ (reference sequence). Trimming stripped 3 bases from V and 1 base from J, with 9 bases between. The CDR3 region is CASSFGGQNTEAFF. The CDR3 nucleotides read TGTGCCAGCAGCTTTGGGGGCCAGAACACTGAAGCTTTCTTT.

The rearrangement links TRBV4-1 to TRBJ1-4, with TRBD1 matching 8 bases. Germline-derived CDR1 and CDR2 are MGHRA and YSYEKL. This CDR3 comprises 13 residues. The V gene end was trimmed by 4 bases and the J gene end by 8 bases; junction bases not matched to a gene: 3. The CDR3 DNA reads as TGCGCCAGCAGCCCCGGGACAGGCGAAAAACTGTTTTTT. Translated, it gives CASSPGTGEKLFF.

The rearrangement joins TRBV14 to TRBJ2-1; 12 bases agree with TRBD2. Per the germline V gene, CDR1 is SGHDN and CDR2 is FVKESK. The CDR3 runs 15 residues. After removal of 4 bases from V and 4 bases from J, the junction contained 2 bases not matched to a gene. The CDR3 bases are TGTGCCAGCAGCCTTGGGACTAGCGGGTACAATGAGCAGTTCTTC. It encodes CASSLGTSGYNEQFF. Using reference TRBV14 and TRBJ2-1 for the parts outside the CDR3, the full variable domain is EAGVTQFPSHSVIEKGQTVTLRCDPISGHDNLYWYRRVMGKEIKFLLHFVKESKQDESGMPNNRFLAERTGGTYSTLKVQPAELEDSGVYFCASSLGTSGYNEQFFGPGTRLTVL.

The chain combines TRBV27 with TRBJ2-5, with 7 bases matching TRBD2. The germline gives CDR1 MNHEY, CDR2 SMNVEV (reference sequence). The CDR3 sequence is 16 residues long. Germline trimming cut 1 base from V and 0 bases from J; bases unmatched to any gene: 5. For the CDR3, the DNA is TGTGCCAGCAGTTTATGGTCGGGGGGATACCAAGAGACCCAGTACTTC. Translated, it gives CASSLWSGGYQETQYF.

The chain couples TRBV28 to TRBJ2-2, with TRBD2 matching 10 bases. This CDR3 region has 18 residues. Per the germline V gene, CDR1 is MDHEN and CDR2 is SYDVKM. V lost 2 bases and J lost 4; bases outside the gene matches: 10. CDR3 coding DNA: TGTGCCAGCAGTTTACCAGCGGGAGGGCGACCGGGCACCGGGGAGCTGTTTTTT. Its translation: CASSLPAGGRPGTGELFF.

The chain has TRBV2 and TRBJ1-5; D gene ambiguous. The V end was cut by 3 bases, the J end by 3 bases, with 6 bases between. The CDR3 loop spans 13 amino acids. Germline CDR1 is SNHLY and CDR2 is FYNNEI. CDR3 in amino acids: CASSDYPNQPQHF. CDR3 sequence (DNA): TGTGCCAGCAGTGACTACCCCAATCAGCCCCAGCATTTT.

The sample holds one count of this clone. The chain joins TRBV5-1 to TRBJ2-5; D is undetermined. Matching the DNA end better, TRBJ2-7 makes the J call doubtful. Germline-derived CDR1 and CDR2 are SGHRS and YFSETQ. CDR3 length: 14 amino acids. CDR3 nucleotides: TGCGCCAGCAGCTTGGGAAGCGCCTCCTACGAGCAGTACTTC. It yields the protein CASSLGSASYEQYF.

The CDR3 nucleotides are TGTGCCAGCAGCTTAGCGGGGGGGCCCGCAGATACGCAGTATTTT. It translates to CASSLAGGPADTQYF. The chain joins TRBV7-6 to TRBJ2-3, with D perhaps TRBD2 (7 bases). The CDR3 extends over 15 amino acids. Germline CDR1 is SGHVS and CDR2 is FNYEAQ. V dropped 0 bases and J dropped 4 bases, with 11 bases sitting between them.

This chain connects TRBV28 to TRBJ1-4; 8 bases agree with TRBD1. Germline V lookup: CDR1 MDHEN, CDR2 SYDVKM. V was pared by 6 bases and J by 3 bases, with 6 bases of the junction left unmatched. The CDR3 loop spans 15 amino acids. The CDR3 here is CASSLQGGANEKLFF. CDR3 in DNA: TGTGCCAGCAGCCTACAGGGGGGTGCTAATGAAAAACTGTTTTTT.

The CDR3 sequence: CASSWTSGVNEQFF. The CDR3 DNA reads TGTGCCAGCAGCTGGACTAGCGGGGTCAATGAGCAGTTCTTC. V is TRBV28 and J is TRBJ2-1, with 12 bases that match TRBD2. Per the germline V gene, CDR1 is MDHEN and CDR2 is SYDVKM. There are 14 residues in the CDR3. J lost 6 bases, V lost 6 bases, and 3 bases had no gene match.

This chain links TRBV7-2 with TRBJ2-3; D ambiguous. V gave up 1 base and J gave up 0 bases, with 11 bases separating them. Per the germline V gene, CDR1 is SGHTA and CDR2 is FQGNSA. The CDR3 extends over 16 amino acids. The CDR3 region has the DNA TGTGCCAGCAGCTTAGGTGCCAGACCTAGCACAGATACGCAGTATTTT. Its translation: CASSLGARPSTDTQYF.